This TCR beta chain stems from a study of technical replicates of blood from several donors. TCRdb's table, derived via immunoSEQ multiplex PCR, lists solely in-frame clones and lacks some. The data hold some 70,000 clones, with approximately 91% observed a single time. This CDR3 region has 14 residues. CDR1 is SGHVS and CDR2 is FQNEAQ in the germline V gene. Trimming pared 2 bases from V and 3 bases from J, leaving 11 bases between. The rearrangement uses TRBV7-8 and TRBJ2-7; D not resolved. The sample comprised PBMCs. The source of this sequence is a human donor in good health. Some clones in this sample may be carry-over from other donors' samples. CDR3 bases: TGTGCCAGCAGCTTAATTAGAGGATACTACGAGCAGTACTTC. It encodes CASSLIRGYYEQYF. The full variable domain, with the rest looked up from reference TRBV7-8 and TRBJ2-7, is GAGVSQSPRYKVAKRGQDVALRCDPISGHVSLFWYQQALGQGPEFLTYFQNEAQLDKSGLPSDRFFAERPEGSVSTLKIQRTQQEDSAVYLCASSLIRGYYEQYFGPGTRLTVT.